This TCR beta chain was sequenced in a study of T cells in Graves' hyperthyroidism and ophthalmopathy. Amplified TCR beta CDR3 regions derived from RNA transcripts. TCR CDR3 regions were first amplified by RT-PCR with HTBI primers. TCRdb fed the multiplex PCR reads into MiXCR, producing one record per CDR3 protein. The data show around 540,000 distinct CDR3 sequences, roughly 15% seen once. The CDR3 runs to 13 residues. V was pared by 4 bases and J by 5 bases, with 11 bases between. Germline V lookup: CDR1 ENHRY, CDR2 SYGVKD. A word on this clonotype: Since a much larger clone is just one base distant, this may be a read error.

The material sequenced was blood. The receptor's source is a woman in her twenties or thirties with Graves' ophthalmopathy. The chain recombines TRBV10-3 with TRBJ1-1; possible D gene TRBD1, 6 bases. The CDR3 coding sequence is TGTGCCATCAGTGGAGTACAGGGAACTGAAGCTTTCTTT. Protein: CAISGVQGTEAFF.